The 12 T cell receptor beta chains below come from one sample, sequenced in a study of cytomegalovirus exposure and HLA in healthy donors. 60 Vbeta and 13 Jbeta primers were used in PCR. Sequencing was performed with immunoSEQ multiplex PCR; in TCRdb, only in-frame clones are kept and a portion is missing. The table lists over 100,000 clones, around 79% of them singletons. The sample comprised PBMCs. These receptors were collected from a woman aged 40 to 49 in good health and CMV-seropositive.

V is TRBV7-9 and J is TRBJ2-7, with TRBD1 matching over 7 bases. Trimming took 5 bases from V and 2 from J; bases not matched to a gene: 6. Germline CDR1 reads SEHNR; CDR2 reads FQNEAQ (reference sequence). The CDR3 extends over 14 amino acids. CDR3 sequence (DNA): TGTGCCAGCAGCCCCGACAGGGATCCCTACGAGCAGTACTTC. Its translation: CASSPDRDPYEQYF.

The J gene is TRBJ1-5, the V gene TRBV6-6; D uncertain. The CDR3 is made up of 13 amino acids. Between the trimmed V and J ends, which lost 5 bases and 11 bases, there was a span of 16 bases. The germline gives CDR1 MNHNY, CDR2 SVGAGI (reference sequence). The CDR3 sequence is CASSRGILGAQHF. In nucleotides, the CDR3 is TGTGCCAGCAGTCGGGGAATTCTCGGCGCCCAGCATTTT.

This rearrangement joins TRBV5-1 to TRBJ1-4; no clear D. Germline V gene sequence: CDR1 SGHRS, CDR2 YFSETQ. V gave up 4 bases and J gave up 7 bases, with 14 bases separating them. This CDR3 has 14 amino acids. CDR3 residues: CASSQTGGLEKLFF. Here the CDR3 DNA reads TGCGCCAGCAGCCAGACCGGAGGACTTGAAAAACTGTTTTTT.

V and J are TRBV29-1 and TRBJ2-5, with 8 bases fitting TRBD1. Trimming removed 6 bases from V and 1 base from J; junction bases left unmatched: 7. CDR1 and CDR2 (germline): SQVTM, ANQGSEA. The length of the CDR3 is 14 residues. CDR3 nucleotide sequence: TGCAGCGTCGCCAGAGGGACAGGCCAAGAGACCCAGTACTTC. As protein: CSVARGTGQETQYF.

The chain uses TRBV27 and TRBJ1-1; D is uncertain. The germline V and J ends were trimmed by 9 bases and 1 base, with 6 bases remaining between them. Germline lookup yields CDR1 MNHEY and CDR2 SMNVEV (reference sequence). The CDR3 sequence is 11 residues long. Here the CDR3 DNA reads TGTGCCAGTCGGAGGAACACTGAAGCTTTCTTT. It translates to CASRRNTEAFF.

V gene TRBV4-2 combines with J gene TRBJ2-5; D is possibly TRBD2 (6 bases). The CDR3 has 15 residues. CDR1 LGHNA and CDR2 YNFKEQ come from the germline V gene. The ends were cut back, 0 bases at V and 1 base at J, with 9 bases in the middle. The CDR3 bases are TGTGCCAGCAGCCAAGAAGGGACTTCCCAAGAGACCCAGTACTTC. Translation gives CASSQEGTSQETQYF.

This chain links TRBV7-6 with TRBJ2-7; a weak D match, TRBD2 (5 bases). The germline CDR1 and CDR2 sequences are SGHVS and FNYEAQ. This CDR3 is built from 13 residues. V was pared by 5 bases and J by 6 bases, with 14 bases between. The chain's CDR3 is CASSPGSTGEQYF. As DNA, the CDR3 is TGTGCCAGCAGCCCGGGGTCTACCGGCGAGCAGTACTTC.

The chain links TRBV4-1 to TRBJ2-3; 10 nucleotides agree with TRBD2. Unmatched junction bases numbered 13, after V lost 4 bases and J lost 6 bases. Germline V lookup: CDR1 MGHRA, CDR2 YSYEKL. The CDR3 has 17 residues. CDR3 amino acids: CASSRAATSGPTDTQYF. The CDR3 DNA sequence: TGCGCCAGCAGCCGCGCGGCGACTAGCGGGCCCACGGATACGCAGTATTTT.

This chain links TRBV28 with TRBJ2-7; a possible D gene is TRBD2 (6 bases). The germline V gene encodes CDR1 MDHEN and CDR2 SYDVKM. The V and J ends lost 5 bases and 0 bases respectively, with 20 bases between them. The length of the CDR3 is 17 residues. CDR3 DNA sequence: TGTGCCAGCAGTGGGGGACTCCACTTGGGGCTCTCCTACGAGCAGTACTTC. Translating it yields CASSGGLHLGLSYEQYF.

CDR3 DNA sequence: TGTGCCAGCAGTTCGGCCGGGACAGGGTACTACGAGCAGTACTTC. It is translated as CASSSAGTGYYEQYF. The chain joins TRBV28 to TRBJ2-7; 9 nucleotides agree with TRBD1. The CDR3 sequence is 15 residues long. The V gene end was trimmed by 4 bases and the J gene end by 3 bases; junction bases not matched to a gene: 7. Germline CDR1 MDHEN, CDR2 SYDVKM.

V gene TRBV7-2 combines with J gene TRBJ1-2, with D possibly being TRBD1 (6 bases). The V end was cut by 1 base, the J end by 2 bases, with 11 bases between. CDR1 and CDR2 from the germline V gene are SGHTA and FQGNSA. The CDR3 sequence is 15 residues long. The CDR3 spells CASSLDNRDNYGYTF. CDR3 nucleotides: TGTGCCAGCAGCTTAGATAACAGGGACAACTATGGCTACACCTTC.

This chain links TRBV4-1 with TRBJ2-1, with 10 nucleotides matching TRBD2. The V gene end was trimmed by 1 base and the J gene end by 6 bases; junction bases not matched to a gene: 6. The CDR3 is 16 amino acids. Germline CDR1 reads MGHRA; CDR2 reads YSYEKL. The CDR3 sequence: CASSQASSGRGNEQFF. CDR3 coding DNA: TGCGCCAGCAGCCAAGCTTCTAGCGGGAGAGGCAATGAGCAGTTCTTC.